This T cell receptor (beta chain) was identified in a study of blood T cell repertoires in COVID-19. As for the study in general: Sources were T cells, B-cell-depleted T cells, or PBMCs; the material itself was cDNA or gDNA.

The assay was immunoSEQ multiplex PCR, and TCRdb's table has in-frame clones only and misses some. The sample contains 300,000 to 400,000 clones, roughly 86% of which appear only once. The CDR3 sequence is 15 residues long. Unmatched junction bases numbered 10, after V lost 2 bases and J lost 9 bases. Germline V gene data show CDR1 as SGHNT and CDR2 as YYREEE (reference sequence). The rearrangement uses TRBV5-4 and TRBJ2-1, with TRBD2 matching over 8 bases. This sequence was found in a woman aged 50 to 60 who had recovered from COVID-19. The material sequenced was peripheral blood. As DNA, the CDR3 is TGTGCCAGCAGCTTAGGGACTAGGGCGCAGGGTGAGCAGTTCTTC. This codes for CASSLGTRAQGEQFF.